This T cell receptor (beta chain) was documented in a study of blood T cell repertoires in COVID-19. V dropped 4 bases and J dropped 6; count of bases not matched to a gene: 7. Germline lookup yields CDR1 MDHEN and CDR2 SYDVKM. There are 15 residues in the CDR3. Generated by immunoSEQ multiplex PCR, the TCRdb table keeps only in-frame clones and is missing some. The data show hundreds of thousands of clones, with 80% to 85% seen just once and more than 25% held by the top ten. The sequence was obtained from a man aged 35 to 55 with acute or convalescent COVID-19. Sequenced input: peripheral blood. J is TRBJ1-5 and V is TRBV28, with 9 positions matching TRBD1. CDR3 residues: CASSSLDRGSQPQHF. The CDR3, as DNA: TGTGCCAGCAGTTCCCTGGACAGGGGCAGTCAGCCCCAGCATTTT.